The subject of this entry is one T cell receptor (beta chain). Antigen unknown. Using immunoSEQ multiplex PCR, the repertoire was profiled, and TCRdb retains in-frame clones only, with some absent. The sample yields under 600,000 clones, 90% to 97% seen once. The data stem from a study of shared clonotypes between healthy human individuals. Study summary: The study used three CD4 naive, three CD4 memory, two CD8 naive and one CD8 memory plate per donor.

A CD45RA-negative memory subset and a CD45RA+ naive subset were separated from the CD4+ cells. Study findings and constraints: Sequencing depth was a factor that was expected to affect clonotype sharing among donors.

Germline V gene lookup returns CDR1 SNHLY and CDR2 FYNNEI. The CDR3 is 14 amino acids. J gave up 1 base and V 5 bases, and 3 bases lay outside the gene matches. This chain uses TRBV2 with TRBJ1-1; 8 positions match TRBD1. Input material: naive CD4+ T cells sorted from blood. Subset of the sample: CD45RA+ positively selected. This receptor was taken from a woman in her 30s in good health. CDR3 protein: CASSKTGENTEAFF. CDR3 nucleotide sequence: TGTGCCAGCAGTAAGACAGGGGAGAACACTGAAGCTTTCTTT.